Below, one T cell receptor beta chain is given with its context. This clone was seen only once. Its recognized antigen is unknown. Base qualities are not provided; no much larger clone lies one nucleotide away. This specimen's time point label, per the study, means: 4 weeks on oral tofacitinib. Taken with the paper, the label for treatment or condition translates to: oral pan-JAK inhibitor, 5-10 mg twice daily. Lesional scalp punch biopsies and peripheral blood were collected from alopecia areata patients. PBMCs were isolated by density centrifugation and stained for CD3, CD4 and CD8, and CD4+ and CD8+ T cells were sorted on a FACSAria. The source of the sample is a study of CD8+ T cells in alopecia areata (dated 2018 in TCRdb). About the full investigation: The treated patients, all with moderate-to-severe alopecia areata, were enrolled in an open-label pilot trial of oral tofacitinib given at 5 to 10 mg twice daily. Tofacitinib was given for 6 to 18 months, followed by 6 months of follow-up off drug to assess delayed response and recurrence. In treated patients, disease severity was measured using the SALT score, which gives the percentage of scalp surface area affected. The study used high-throughput TCRbeta sequencing to examine T cell clonal expansion in alopecia areata, in both the C3H/HeJ mouse model and human patients. Human TCRbeta sequencing covered scalp tissue and sorted CD4+ and CD8+ peripheral blood T cells from patchy and totalis/universalis alopecia areata patients and healthy controls. Biopsies were taken from tofacitinib-treated patients at baseline and at 4 and 24 weeks of treatment, and a later scalp biopsy was taken in several of the tofacitinib-treated patients. Clonality in the scalp was compared among normal scalp (n=4), patchy alopecia areata scalp (n=8), and alopecia totalis/universalis scalp (n=8). RNA came from the PAXgene miRNA kit for fixed scalp, the miRNeasy kit for PBMCs, and the RNeasy kit for mouse skin. TCRbeta CDR3 regions were amplified by immunoSEQ multiplex PCR using 35 Vbeta forward and 13 Jbeta reverse primers.

Receptor amplification or capture employed the immunoSEQ multiplex PCR assay. RNA was extracted from all samples and reverse transcribed into cDNA, which served as template for TCR sequencing. SuperScript III was used to make first-strand cDNA, primed with a 2:1 mix of oligo-dT and random hexamers. A synthetic immune receptor repertoire was used to measure amplification bias, and any remaining bias was corrected computationally. In the authors' own workflow: Raw reads were preprocessed to remove errors, and CDR3 was defined by IMGT conventions from the conserved cysteine to phenylalanine. To get clonality, Shannon entropy was normalized by log2 of the number of productive unique TCRs and the result was subtracted from 1. Whether each scalp clone was CD4 or CD8 was inferred by checking scalp TCRbeta sequences against the CD4 and CD8 repertoires from sorted blood. In its TCRdb copy, this immuneACCESS table keeps in-frame sequences only and misses some clones. Where compared with another copy, unresolved V genes explain less than half of these, and the others have no known cause. V and J calls plus clone size are reproduced from that table; the DNA served to infer D and trimming. The sample has around 190,000 clones on record, roughly 64% of them singletons. Jointly, the top ten make up around 3.9% of the sample.

Points the paper makes about the study in general: Tofacitinib significantly lowered scalp clonality and the number of expanded CD8+ clones among the top 100 scalp clones. Compared with mice, TCR sequences shared between patients were less clear, possibly partly because of HLA diversity across the patient population. During tofacitinib treatment, many expanded lesional clones remained in scalp and blood, and this persistence may partly explain relapse after treatment is stopped. Because the treated cohort was small and included a single nonresponder, larger studies are needed to assess links between baseline CD8+ expansion and response. Higher clonality and more expanded CD8+ clones were observed in lesional scalp than in normal scalp, particularly in alopecia totalis/universalis, a finding suggestive of antigenic drive. Scalp TCR repertoire analysis is complicated because resident alphabeta T cells in normal human skin are also sequenced, whereas mouse skin is dominated by gammadelta T cells.

As encoded in the germline V gene, CDR1 is SGHRS while CDR2 is YFSETQ. From the cysteine up to the phenylalanine, the CDR3 has a length of 14 residues. Only CDR3 DNA remains: 42 bases, in frame from the first base. Trimming at the junction amounts to 4 bases on V and 1 base on J, and the germline ends lie 11 bases apart. The receptor was isolated from a human donor with alopecia areata. The chain is made from TRBV5-1 and TRBJ1-1, with the identity of the D gene unclear. This sample comprised CD4+ T cells sorted from blood, obtained at week 4, from a patient treated with tofacitinib. For the CDR3, the sequence is CASSPGPENTEAFF. DNA sequence: TGCGCCAGCAGCCCCGGGCCCGAGAACACTGAAGCTTTCTTT.